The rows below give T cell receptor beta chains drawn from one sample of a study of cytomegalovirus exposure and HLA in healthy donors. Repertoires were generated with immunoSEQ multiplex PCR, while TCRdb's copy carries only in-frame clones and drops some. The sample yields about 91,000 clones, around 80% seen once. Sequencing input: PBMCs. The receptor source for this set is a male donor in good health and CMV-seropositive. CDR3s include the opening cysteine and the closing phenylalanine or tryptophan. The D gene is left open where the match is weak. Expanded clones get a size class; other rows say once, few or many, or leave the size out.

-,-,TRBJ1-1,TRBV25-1,TGTGCCAGCAGTGACACAGGGCTTCAGGATACTGAAGCTTTCTTT,CASSDTGLQDTEAFF
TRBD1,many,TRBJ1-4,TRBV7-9,TGTGCCAGCAGCTCCTCCGGGACAGGGGATGAAAAACTGTTTTTT,CASSSSGTGDEKLFF
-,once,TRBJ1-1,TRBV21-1,TGTGCCAGCAGCAATGACAGGGTCACTGAAGCTTTCTTT,CASSNDRVTEAFF
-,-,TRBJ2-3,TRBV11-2,TGTGCCAGCAGCCGACAGGCTAACACAGATACGCAGTATTTT,CASSRQANTDTQYF
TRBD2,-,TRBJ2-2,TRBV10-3,TGTGCCATCAGCGAGCGGGGGGCTCCCACCGGGGAGCTGTTTTTT,CAISERGAPTGELFF
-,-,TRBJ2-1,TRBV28,TGTGCCAGCAACGCCCGGGCAGGGCCCTACAATGAGCAGTTCTTC,CASNARAGPYNEQFF
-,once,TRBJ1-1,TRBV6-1,TGTGCCAGCAGTAACAAGATCGGGACTGAAGCTTTCTTT,CASSNKIGTEAFF
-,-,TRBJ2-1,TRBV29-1,TGCAGCGTTCCCCCCGTGGGAGCGGTCCGAAGGTATGAGCAGTTCTTC,CSVPPVGAVRRYEQFF
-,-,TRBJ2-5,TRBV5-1,TGCGCCAGCAGCTTTGGAGGTGGGGGGGAGACCCAGTACTTC,CASSFGGGGETQYF
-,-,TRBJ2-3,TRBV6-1,TGTGCCAGCAGTTGGAGTCCCTTCACAGATACGCAGTATTTT,CASSWSPFTDTQYF